One TCR beta chain is described in this entry. Libraries were prepared by immunoSEQ multiplex PCR; TCRdb keeps only in-frame clonotypes and omits some of them. The sample shows approximately 340,000 clones, roughly 84% of them seen only once. The sample belongs to a study of Ad26.COV2.S vaccination and SARS-CoV-2 variants. The CDR3 consists of 16 residues. Per germline, CDR1 KGHSH and CDR2 LQKENI. The ends were cut back, 1 base at V and 2 bases at J, with 15 bases in the middle. Treatment denoted: around 19 received Ad26.COV2.S at low or high dose, single or two shots; about 5 received placebo; per-sample allocation not given. Samples were taken on day 63 after the first vaccine or placebo injection.

The J gene is TRBJ2-7, the V gene TRBV18; TRBD2 might be the D (6 bases). Material: peripheral blood, obtained in a trial of Ad26.COV2.S vaccine versus placebo. The receptor was derived from a person between 18 and 65 years old who received the Ad26.COV2.S COVID-19 vaccine or a placebo. In DNA form, the CDR3 reads TGTGCCAGCTCACCACTTCCGGGGCGGAGGGCCTACGAGCAGTACTTC. It is translated as CASSPLPGRRAYEQYF.